This T cell receptor (beta chain) was identified during a study of shared T cell receptors in the human thymus (dated by TCRdb to 2020 to 2022). Background for the entire study: The study examined how self-reactive, shared T-cell receptor alpha chains are generated in the human thymus.

Here V drops 4 bases and J drops 3 bases, and the junction holds 12 bases not matched to any gene. Counted from cysteine to phenylalanine, this CDR3 has 17 amino acids. CDR3 DNA only is kept here, 51 bases in frame from base 1. Per the germline V gene, MGHRA is the CDR1 and YSYEKL is the CDR2. Of note for this clone: Its target antigen remains unknown. The input lacks base qualities; no much larger clone sits a single base away.

The method behind the library was the immunoSEQ multiplex PCR assay. Not all clones reach the TCRdb copy of this immuneACCESS table, which keeps in-frame sequences only. Checked studies attribute under half of the gap to unresolved V genes and leave the rest unexplained. The sample yields roughly 410,000 clones; 95% were counted once. 0.015% to 0.02% of the sample rests with the top ten. Sequencing was performed on thymocytes. The clonotype was recovered from a human donor. Recombination joined TRBV4-1 with TRBJ1-1; 9 of the junction bases match TRBD1. The CDR3 protein sequence reads: CASSLPPKTGGDTEAFF. The nucleotides are TGCGCCAGCAGCCTCCCGCCCAAGACAGGGGGGGACACTGAAGCTTTCTTT.